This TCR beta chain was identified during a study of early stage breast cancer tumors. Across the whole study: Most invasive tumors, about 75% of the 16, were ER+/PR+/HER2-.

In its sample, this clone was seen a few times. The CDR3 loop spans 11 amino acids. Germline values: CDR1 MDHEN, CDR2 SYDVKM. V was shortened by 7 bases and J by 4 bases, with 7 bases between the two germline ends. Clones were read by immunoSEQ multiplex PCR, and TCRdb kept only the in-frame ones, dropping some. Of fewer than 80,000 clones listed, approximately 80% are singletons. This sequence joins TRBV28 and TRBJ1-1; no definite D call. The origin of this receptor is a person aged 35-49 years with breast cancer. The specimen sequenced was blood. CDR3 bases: TGTGCCAGCAAGGGCACCACTGAAGCTTTCTTT. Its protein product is CASKGTTEAFF.